This T cell receptor (beta chain) was sequenced for a study of OX40 agonist ivuxolimab in advanced cancers. Here immunoSEQ multiplex PCR was the method, and the copy in TCRdb shows in-frame clones only, minus some. The table records under 60,000 clones, about 85% of them present only once. A remark on this clone: Antigen unknown.

The CDR3 contains 13 residues. Trimming shortened V by 6 bases and J by 0 bases, and 8 bases separated the two germline ends. Per germline, CDR1 MRHNA and CDR2 SNTAGT. Findings and limits, study-wide: The CD4+ and CD8+ T cells in the blood had expanded clonally by week 6 at 0.1 to 3.0 mg/kg. Relatively little clonal expansion, among the lowest observed, appeared in partial responders at 0.1-3.0 mg/kg. Some patients without response likewise showed low normalized clonal expansion.

This sequence originates from an adult with an advanced solid tumor such as melanoma, head and neck, liver or kidney cancer. The input for sequencing was CD4+ or CD8+ T cells sorted from blood, taken in a trial of the OX40 agonist ivuxolimab. The chain combines TRBV6-4 with TRBJ1-1, with a tentative D call TRBD1 (6 bases). CDR3 nucleotide sequence: TGTGCCAGCAGCTGGACAGTGAACACTGAAGCTTTCTTT. Translating gives CASSWTVNTEAFF.